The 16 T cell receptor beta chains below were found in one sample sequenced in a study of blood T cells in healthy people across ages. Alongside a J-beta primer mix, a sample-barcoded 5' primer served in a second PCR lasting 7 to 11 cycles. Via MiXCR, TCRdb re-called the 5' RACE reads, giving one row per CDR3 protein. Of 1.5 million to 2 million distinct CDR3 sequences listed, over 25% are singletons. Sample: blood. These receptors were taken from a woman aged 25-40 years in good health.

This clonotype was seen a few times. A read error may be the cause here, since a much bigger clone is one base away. The CDR3 here is CASRATRETQYF. In DNA form, the CDR3 reads TGCGCCAGCAGGGCGACGAGGGAGACCCAGTACTTC. The chain is built from TRBV5-1 and TRBJ2-7; no firm D call. With the DNA end fitting TRBJ2-5 better, the J assignment may be wrong. Germline V gene sequence: CDR1 SGHRS, CDR2 YFSETQ. This CDR3 contains 12 residues.

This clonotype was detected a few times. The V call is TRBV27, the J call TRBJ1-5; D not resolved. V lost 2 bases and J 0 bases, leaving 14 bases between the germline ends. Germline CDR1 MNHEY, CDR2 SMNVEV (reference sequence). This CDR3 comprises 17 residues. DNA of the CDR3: TGTGCCAGCAGTTTAAATACGGGAATGTATAGCAATCAGCCCCAGCATTTT. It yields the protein CASSLNTGMYSNQPQHF.

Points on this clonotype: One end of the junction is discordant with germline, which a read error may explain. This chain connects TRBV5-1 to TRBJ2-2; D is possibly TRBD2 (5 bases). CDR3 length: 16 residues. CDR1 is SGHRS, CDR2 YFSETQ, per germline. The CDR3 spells CASSLFSNPNTGELCF. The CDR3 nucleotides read TGCGCCAGCAGCTTATTCAGCAATCCGAACACCGGGGAGCTGTGTTTT.

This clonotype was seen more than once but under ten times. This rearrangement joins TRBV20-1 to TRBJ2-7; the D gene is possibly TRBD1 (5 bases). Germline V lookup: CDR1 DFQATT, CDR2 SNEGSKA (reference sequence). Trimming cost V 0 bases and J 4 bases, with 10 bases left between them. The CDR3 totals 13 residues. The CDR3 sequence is CSARDKGLYEQYF. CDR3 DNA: TGCAGTGCTAGAGATAAGGGGCTGTACGAGCAGTACTTC.

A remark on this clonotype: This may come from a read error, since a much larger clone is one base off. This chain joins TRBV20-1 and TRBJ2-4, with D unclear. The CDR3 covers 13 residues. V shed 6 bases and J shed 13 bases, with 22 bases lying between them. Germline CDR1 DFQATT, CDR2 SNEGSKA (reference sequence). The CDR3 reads CSAREIPRNEQYF. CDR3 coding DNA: TGCAGTGCCCGAGAGATCCCTCGGAATGAGCAGTACTTC.

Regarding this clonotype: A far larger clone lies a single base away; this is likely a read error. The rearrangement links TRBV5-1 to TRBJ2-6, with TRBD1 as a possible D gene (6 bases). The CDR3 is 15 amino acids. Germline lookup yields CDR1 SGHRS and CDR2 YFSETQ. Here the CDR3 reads CASSLDRAGVNVLTF. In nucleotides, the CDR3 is TGCGCCAGCAGCTTGGACAGGGCTGGGGTCAACGTCCTGACTTTC.

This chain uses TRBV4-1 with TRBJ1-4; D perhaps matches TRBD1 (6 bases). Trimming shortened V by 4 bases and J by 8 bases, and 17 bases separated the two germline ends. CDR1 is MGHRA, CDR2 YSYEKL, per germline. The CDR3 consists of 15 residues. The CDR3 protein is CASSPQMAGEEKLFF. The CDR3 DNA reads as TGCGCCAGCAGCCCCCAGATGGCAGGGGAGGAAAAACTGTTTTTT.

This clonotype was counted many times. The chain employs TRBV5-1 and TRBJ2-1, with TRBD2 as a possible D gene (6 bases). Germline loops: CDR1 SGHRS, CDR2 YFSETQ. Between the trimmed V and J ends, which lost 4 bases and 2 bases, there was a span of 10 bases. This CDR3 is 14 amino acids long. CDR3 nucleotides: TGCGCCAGCAGCCCGGGGGTAGCCTACAATGAGCAGTTCTTC. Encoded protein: CASSPGVAYNEQFF.

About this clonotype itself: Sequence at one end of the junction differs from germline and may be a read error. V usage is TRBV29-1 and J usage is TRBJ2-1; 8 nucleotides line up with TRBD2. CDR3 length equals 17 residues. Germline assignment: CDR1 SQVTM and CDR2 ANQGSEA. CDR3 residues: CSVTPGTVLAAYNEQVF. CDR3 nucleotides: TGCAGCGTTACCCCGGGGACCGTACTAGCGGCATACAATGAGCAGGTCTTC.

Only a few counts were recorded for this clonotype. CDR3 residues: CASSYGQENTEAFF. The CDR3 nucleotides read TGTGCCAGCAGCTATGGACAGGAGAACACTGAAGCTTTCTTT. The rearrangement links TRBV3-1 to TRBJ1-1, with 7 bases fitting TRBD1. There are 14 residues in the CDR3. The trim removed 5 bases at V and 1 base at J, leaving 4 bases unmatched. Looked up from germline, CDR1 is LGHDT and CDR2 is YNNKEL (reference sequence).

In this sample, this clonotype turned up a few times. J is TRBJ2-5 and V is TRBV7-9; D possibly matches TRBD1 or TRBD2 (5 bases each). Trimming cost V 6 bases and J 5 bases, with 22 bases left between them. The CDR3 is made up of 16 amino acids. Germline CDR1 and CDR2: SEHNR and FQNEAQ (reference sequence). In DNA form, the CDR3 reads TGTGCCAGCAGTTCTTCCCGGGACGGGCTAGATGAGACCCAGTACTTC. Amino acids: CASSSSRDGLDETQYF.

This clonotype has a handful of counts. CDR3 residues: CSVDLGQGAGEQYF. The CDR3 DNA reads as TGCAGCGTTGATCTCGGACAGGGGGCCGGGGAGCAGTACTTC. The rearrangement links TRBV29-1 to TRBJ2-7; 11 bases are a match to TRBD1. The CDR3 loop spans 14 amino acids. Losses at the gene ends were 3 bases for V and 7 bases for J; bases not matched to a gene: 8. In germline, CDR1 is SQVTM, CDR2 ANQGSEA.

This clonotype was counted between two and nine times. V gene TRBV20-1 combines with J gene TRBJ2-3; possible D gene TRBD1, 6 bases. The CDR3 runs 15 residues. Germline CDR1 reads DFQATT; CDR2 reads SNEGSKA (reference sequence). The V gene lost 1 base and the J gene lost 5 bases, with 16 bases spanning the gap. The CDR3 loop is CSARVGASIRDTQYF. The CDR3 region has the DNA TGCAGTGCTAGAGTGGGGGCATCCATCAGAGATACGCAGTATTTT.

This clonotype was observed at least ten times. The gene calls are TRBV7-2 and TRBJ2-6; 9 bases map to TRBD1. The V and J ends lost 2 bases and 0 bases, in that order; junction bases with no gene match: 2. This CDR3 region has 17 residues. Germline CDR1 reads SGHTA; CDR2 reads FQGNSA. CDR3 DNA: TGTGCCAGCAGCTTAAGGGACAGGGTCTCTGGGGCCAACGTCCTGACTTTC. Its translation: CASSLRDRVSGANVLTF. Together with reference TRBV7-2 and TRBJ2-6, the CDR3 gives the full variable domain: GAGVSQSPSNKVTEKGKDVELRCDPISGHTALYWYRQSLGQGLEFLIYFQGNSAPDKSGLPSDRFSAERTGGSVSTLTIQRTQQEDSAVYLCASSLRDRVSGANVLTFGAGSRLTVL.

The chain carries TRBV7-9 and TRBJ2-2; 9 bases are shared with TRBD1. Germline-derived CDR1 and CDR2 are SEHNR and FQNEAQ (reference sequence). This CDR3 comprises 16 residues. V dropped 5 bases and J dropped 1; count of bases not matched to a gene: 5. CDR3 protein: CASSPRGQGNTGELFF. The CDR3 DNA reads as TGTGCCAGCAGCCCAAGGGGACAGGGGAACACCGGGGAGCTGTTTTTT.

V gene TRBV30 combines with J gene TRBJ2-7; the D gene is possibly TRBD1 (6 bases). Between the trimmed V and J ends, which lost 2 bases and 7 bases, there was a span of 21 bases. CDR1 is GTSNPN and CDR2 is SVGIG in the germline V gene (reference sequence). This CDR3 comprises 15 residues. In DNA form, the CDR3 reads TGTGCCTGGAGTCCCCCAGGGGCGACCATTAGGGAGCAGTACTTC. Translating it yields CAWSPPGATIREQYF.